This TCR beta chain stems from a study of vaccination effects on CD4 cells after COVID-19. The method was immunoSEQ multiplex PCR; TCRdb's version includes in-frame clones alone and lacks a portion of them. The table lists tens of thousands of clones, under 80% of them singletons. Comments on this clone: Its antigen is undetermined.

Study-wide results and limits: Long after vaccination, the clones induced by infection and by vaccine shrank markedly in size.

Within the ViraFEST assay, antigen-specific CD4+ T cells underwent expansion with viral peptide pools prior to sequencing. Cells that had been cultured for 10 days were the source of isolated CD4+ T cells. Two doses of either BNT162b2 or mRNA-1273 were given to each participant. None of these healthy vaccinees had been infected with SARS-CoV-2 before vaccination. Wells containing two million PBMC each were cultured with 9 to 10 IU/ml IL-2 and 7.5 to 10 ug/ml peptides. Replacing half the medium with IL-2 medium was done on days 3 and 7. In germline, CDR1 is MRHNA, CDR2 SNTAGT. This CDR3 is built from 18 residues. Germline trimming cut 3 bases from V and 7 bases from J; bases unmatched to any gene: 15.

This specimen consisted of CD4+ T cells from PBMCs cultured with HCoV-OC43 spike peptides, obtained after COVID-19 vaccination. Subset here: HCoV-OC43 spike overlapping peptide pool stimulation. This TCR came from a human donor who received a COVID-19 vaccine. The chain is built from TRBV6-4 and TRBJ2-2; TRBD2 matches 9 bases. CDR3 bases: TGTGCCAGCAGTGATATAATTACGGCGGGGGGGCCGGGCGGGGAGCTGTTTTTT. This translates into CASSDIITAGGPGGELFF.